What follows are 9 T cell receptor beta chains derived from one specimen sequenced in a study of T-cell reconstitution after alpha-beta-depleted transplantation in children. Using unique molecular identifiers, the investigators prepared the TCRbeta library. TCRdb passed the PCR reads through MiXCR, listing each CDR3 protein once. The repertoire includes about 610,000 distinct CDR3 sequences, more than 9% of them detected once, and about 4.2% sits in the top ten. This specimen consisted of PBMCs from the stem cell graft donor, obtained from the stem cell graft. Receptors were obtained from a human donor who donated a stem cell graft to a child with acute myeloid leukemia.

V gene TRBV5-1 combines with J gene TRBJ2-7, with 7 bases lining up with TRBD1. With 4 bases clipped from V and 5 bases from J, the junction kept 9 bases outside the gene matches. CDR3 length equals 14 residues. Germline lookup yields CDR1 SGHRS and CDR2 YFSETQ. The CDR3 DNA reads TGCGCCAGCAGCACCCGGGACAGCCTTGACGAGCAGTACTTC. It specifies CASSTRDSLDEQYF.

The gene calls are TRBV24-1 and TRBJ2-1; 12 bases are shared with TRBD2. This CDR3 has 15 residues. CDR1 is KGHDR, CDR2 SFDVKD, per germline. V dropped 4 bases and J dropped 8; count of bases not matched to a gene: 5. In DNA form, the CDR3 reads TGTGCCACCAGTGAGACTAGCGGGAGTGGGGATGAGCAGTTCTTC. Encoded protein: CATSETSGSGDEQFF.

This clonotype has at least ten counts. CDR3 region: CASRLSGPYNEQFF. CDR3 coding DNA: TGTGCCAGCCGCCTATCAGGACCCTACAATGAGCAGTTCTTC. V gene TRBV6-1 combines with J gene TRBJ2-1, with D unresolved. Trimming took off 8 bases at V and 2 bases at J, with 13 bases between the two ends. CDR1 and CDR2 (germline): MNHNS, SASEGT. The CDR3 is made up of 14 amino acids.

This clonotype was counted many times. For the CDR3, the DNA is TGTGCCAGCAGCTTAGATGGTCTCAACTATGGCTACACCTTC. Protein: CASSLDGLNYGYTF. The chain has TRBV7-2 and TRBJ1-2, with unresolved D. The V end lost 1 base, the J end lost 2 bases, and 8 bases lay between the germline ends. The CDR3 extends over 14 amino acids. Germline CDR1 reads SGHTA; CDR2 reads FQGNSA.

This clonotype appeared a few times. The V and J genes are TRBV18 and TRBJ2-2; no clear D gene. The V gene's germline CDR1 is KGHSH and CDR2 LQKENI. Between the trimmed V and J ends, which lost 0 bases and 7 bases, there was a span of 6 bases. There are 13 residues in the CDR3. CDR3 bases: TGTGCCAGCTCACCACCGCAAGTCGGGGAGCTGTTTTTT. It is translated as CASSPPQVGELFF.

This clonotype occurred a few times. J is TRBJ1-1 and V is TRBV2, with 7 bases lining up with TRBD1. Germline V gene sequence: CDR1 SNHLY, CDR2 FYNNEI. The CDR3 extends over 15 amino acids. Trimming at V came to 5 bases and at J to 4 bases, leaving 10 bases not matched to a gene. The CDR3 here is CASSWDLQGGTEAFF. The CDR3, as DNA: TGTGCCAGCAGTTGGGACCTGCAGGGGGGCACTGAAGCTTTCTTT.

The chain couples TRBV12-3 or TRBV12-4 to TRBJ2-2, with D perhaps TRBD2 (6 bases). V lost 6 bases and J lost 6, with 11 bases in between. The CDR3 sequence is 13 residues long. CDR3 sequence (DNA): TGTGCCAGCAGCTCTAGCGCGGCCGGGGAGCTGTTTTTT. It translates to CASSSSAAGELFF.

The sample holds a few counts of this clonotype. This chain links TRBV27 with TRBJ2-1; 9 nucleotides match TRBD2. V was clipped by 6 bases and J by 3 bases; unmatched bases: 6. The germline gives CDR1 MNHEY, CDR2 SMNVEV (reference sequence). The CDR3 length is 15 residues. The CDR3 DNA reads as TGTGCCAGCAGCAGCGGGAGGTACTACTACAATGAGCAGTTCTTC. Encoded protein: CASSSGRYYYNEQFF.

J is TRBJ1-5 and V is TRBV24-1; maybe TRBD1 (6 bases). Trimming took off 3 bases at V and 0 bases at J, with 14 bases between the two ends. The CDR3 consists of 17 residues. From germline, CDR1 is KGHDR and CDR2 SFDVKD. CDR3 amino acids: CATSDPRTASSNQPQHF. The DNA for the CDR3 is TGTGCCACCAGTGATCCTAGGACAGCCAGTAGCAATCAGCCCCAGCATTTT.